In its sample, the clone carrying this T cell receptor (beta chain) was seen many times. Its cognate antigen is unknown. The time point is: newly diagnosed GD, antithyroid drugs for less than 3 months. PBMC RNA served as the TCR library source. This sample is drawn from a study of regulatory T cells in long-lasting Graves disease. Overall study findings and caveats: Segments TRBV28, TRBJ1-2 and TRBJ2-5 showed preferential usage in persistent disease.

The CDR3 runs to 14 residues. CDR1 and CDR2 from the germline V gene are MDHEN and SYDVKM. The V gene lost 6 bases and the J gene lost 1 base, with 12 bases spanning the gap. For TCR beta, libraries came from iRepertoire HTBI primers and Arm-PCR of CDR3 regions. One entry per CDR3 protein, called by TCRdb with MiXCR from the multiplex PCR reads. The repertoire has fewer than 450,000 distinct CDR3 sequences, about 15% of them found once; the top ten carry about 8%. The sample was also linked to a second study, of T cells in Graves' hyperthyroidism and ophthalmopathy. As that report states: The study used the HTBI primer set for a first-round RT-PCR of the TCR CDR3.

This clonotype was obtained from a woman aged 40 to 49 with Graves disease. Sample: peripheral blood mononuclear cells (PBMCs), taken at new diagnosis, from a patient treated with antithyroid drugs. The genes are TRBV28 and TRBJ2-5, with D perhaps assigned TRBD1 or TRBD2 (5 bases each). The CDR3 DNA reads TGTGCCAGCAGCAACCCCGGGACCCAAGAGACCCAGTACTTC. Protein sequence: CASSNPGTQETQYF.